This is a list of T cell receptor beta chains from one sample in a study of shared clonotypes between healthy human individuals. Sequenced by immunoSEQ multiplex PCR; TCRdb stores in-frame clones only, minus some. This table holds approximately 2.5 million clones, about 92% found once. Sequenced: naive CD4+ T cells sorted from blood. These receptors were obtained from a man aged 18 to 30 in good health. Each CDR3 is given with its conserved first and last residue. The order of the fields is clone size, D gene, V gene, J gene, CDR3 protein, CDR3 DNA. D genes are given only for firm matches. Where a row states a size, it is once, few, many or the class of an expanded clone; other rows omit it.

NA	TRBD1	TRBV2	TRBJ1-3	CASSVGQGGNTIYF	TGTGCCAGCAGCGTGGGACAGGGGGGAAACACCATATATTTT
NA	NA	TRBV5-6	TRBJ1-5	CASSSQGRGGNQPQHF	TGTGCCAGCAGCTCGCAGGGTCGAGGCGGCAATCAGCCCCAGCATTTT
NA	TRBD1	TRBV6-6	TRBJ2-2	CASKGAVTGELFF	TGTGCCAGCAAGGGGGCAGTCACCGGGGAGCTGTTTTTT
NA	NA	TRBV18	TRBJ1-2	CASSPMEAYGYTF	TGTGCCAGCTCACCTATGGAAGCCTATGGCTACACCTTC
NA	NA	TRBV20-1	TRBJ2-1	CSARGKNEQFF	TGCAGTGCTAGAGGAAAAAATGAGCAGTTCTTC
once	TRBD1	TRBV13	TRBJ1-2	CASSGRQGLGYGYTF	TGTGCCAGCAGCGGACGACAGGGATTGGGGTATGGCTACACCTTC
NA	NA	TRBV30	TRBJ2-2	CAWSPKDRNTGELFF	TGTGCCTGGAGTCCTAAAGACAGGAACACCGGGGAGCTGTTTTTT
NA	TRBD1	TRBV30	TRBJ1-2	CAWSVYRGWGGYTF	TGTGCCTGGAGTGTATACAGGGGTTGGGGAGGCTACACCTTC
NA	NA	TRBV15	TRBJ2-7	CATSRGYEQYF	TGTGCCACCAGCAGAGGGTACGAGCAGTACTTC
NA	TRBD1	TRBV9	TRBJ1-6	CAHDQGVGNSPLHF	TGTGCCCATGATCAGGGGGTAGGTAATTCACCCCTCCACTTT
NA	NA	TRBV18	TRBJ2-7	CASSPLTGLRLYEQYF	TGTGCCAGCTCACCATTGACCGGTCTCCGCCTCTACGAGCAGTACTTC
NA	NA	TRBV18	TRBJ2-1	CASSWADNEQFF	TGTGCCAGCTCATGGGCCGATAATGAGCAGTTCTTC
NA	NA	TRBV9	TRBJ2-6	CASSVAGGPLSGANVLTF	TGTGCCAGCAGCGTAGCAGGGGGGCCCCTCTCTGGGGCCAACGTCCTGACTTTC
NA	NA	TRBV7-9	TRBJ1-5	CASSLVTGYSNQPQHF	TGTGCCAGCAGCTTAGTGACCGGTTATAGCAATCAGCCCCAGCATTTT
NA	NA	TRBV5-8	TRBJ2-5	CASSLPGGGQETQYF	TGTGCCAGCAGCTTGCCAGGGGGGGGTCAAGAGACCCAGTACTTC
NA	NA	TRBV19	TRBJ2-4	CASSIEMTGANIQYF	TGTGCCAGTAGTATAGAAATGACGGGGGCGAACATTCAGTACTTC
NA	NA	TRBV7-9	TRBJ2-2	CASSPPPTGNTGELFF	TGTGCCAGCAGCCCACCCCCAACAGGGAACACCGGGGAGCTGTTTTTT
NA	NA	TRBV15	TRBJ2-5	CATSRDIRETQYF	TGTGCCACCAGCAGAGATATAAGAGAGACCCAGTACTTC
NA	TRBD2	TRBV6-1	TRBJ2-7	CASSASPGTSGSYEQYF	TGTGCCAGCAGTGCTTCCCCCGGCACTAGCGGATCCTACGAGCAGTACTTC
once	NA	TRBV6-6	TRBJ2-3	CASRSPGVGVDTQYF	TGTGCCAGCAGATCCCCAGGGGTCGGGGTAGATACGCAGTATTTT
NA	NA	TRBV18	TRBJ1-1	CASSRKGQPSNTEAFF	TGTGCCAGCTCACGGAAAGGGCAGCCCTCGAACACTGAAGCTTTCTTT
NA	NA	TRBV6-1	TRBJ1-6	CASHDTSSYNSPLHF	TGTGCCTCGCATGACACGAGCTCCTATAATTCACCCCTCCACTTT
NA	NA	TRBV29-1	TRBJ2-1	CSVDGGLNEQFF	TGCAGCGTTGACGGGGGGCTTAATGAGCAGTTCTTC
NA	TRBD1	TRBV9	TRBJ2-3	CASSFSPGQGLTDTQYF	TGTGCCAGCAGCTTCAGTCCGGGACAGGGCCTCACAGATACGCAGTATTTT
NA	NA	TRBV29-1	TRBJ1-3	CSVERGPMDGNTIYF	TGCAGCGTTGAAAGAGGGCCGATGGATGGAAACACCATATATTTT
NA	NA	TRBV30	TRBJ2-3	CAWSGGVGADTQYF	TGTGCCTGGAGTGGCGGCGTAGGGGCAGATACGCAGTATTTT
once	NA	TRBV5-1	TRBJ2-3	CASSIGPSGSGGQYF	TGCGCCAGCAGTATTGGCCCGAGCGGCTCTGGAGGGCAGTATTTT
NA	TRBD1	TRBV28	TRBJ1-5	CASSPGTGGHGNQPQHF	TGTGCCAGCAGTCCAGGGACAGGGGGCCATGGCAATCAGCCCCAGCATTTT
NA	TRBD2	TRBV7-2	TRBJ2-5	CASSLDLAGGSETQYF	TGTGCCAGCAGCTTAGATCTAGCGGGAGGGTCGGAGACCCAGTACTTC
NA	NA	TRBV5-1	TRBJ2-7	CASSLESGLGEQYF	TGCGCCAGCAGCTTGGAGTCGGGCCTGGGAGAGCAGTACTTC
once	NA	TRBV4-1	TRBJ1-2	CASSQVGLGNYGYTF	TGCGCCAGCAGCCAAGTTGGCCTGGGTAACTATGGCTACACCTTC
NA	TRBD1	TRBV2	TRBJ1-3	CASSEGGTGGLSGNTIYF	TGTGCCAGCAGTGAAGGGGGGACAGGGGGCTTGTCTGGAAACACCATATATTTT
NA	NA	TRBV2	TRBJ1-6	CASSDALSRSPLHF	TGTGCCAGCAGTGATGCACTGTCTAGATCACCCCTCCACTTT
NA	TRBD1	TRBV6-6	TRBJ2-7	CASSYLDRGEQYF	TGTGCCAGCAGTTACCTAGACAGGGGGGAGCAGTACTTC
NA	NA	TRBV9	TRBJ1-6	CASSVLGRGSPLHF	TGTGCCAGCAGCGTTTTAGGGCGAGGCTCACCCCTCCACTTT
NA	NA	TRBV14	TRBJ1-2	CASSQAGEGGYTF	TGTGCCAGCAGCCAAGCGGGGGAAGGCGGCTACACCTTC
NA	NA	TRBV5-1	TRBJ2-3	CASSHTGDTQYF	TGCGCCAGCAGCCACACTGGAGATACGCAGTATTTT
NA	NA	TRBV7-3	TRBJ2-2	CASSISNTGELFF	TGTGCCAGCAGCATCTCGAACACCGGGGAGCTGTTTTTT
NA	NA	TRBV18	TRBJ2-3	CASSTDTQYF	TGTGCCAGCTCGACAGATACGCAGTATTTT
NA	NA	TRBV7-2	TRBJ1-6	CASRAGTNSPLHF	TGTGCCAGCAGGGCGGGGACTAATTCACCCCTCCACTTT
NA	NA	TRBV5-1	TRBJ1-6	CASSLEGYNSPLHF	TGCGCCAGCAGCTTGGAGGGCTATAATTCACCCCTCCACTTT
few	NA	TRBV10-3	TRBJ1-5	CASADNTNQPQHF	TGTGCCTCTGCCGACAATACCAATCAGCCCCAGCATTTT
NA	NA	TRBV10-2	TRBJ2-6	CASSRGGGANVLTF	TGCGCCAGCAGCCGGGGAGGTGGGGCCAACGTCCTGACTTTC
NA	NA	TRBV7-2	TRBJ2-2	CASSLAGGQELFF	TGTGCCAGCAGCTTAGCGGGGGGGCAGGAGCTGTTTTTT
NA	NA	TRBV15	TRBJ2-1	CATSRAGNEQFF	TGTGCCACCAGCAGAGCCGGAAATGAGCAGTTCTTC
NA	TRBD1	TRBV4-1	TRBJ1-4	CASSWEPGQGNEKLFF	TGCGCCAGCAGTTGGGAACCGGGACAGGGAAATGAAAAACTGTTTTTT
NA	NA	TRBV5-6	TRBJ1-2	CASSLTTSGGYTF	TGTGCCAGCAGCTTGACAACCAGCGGGGGCTACACCTTC
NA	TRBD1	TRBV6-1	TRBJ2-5	CASSGWTGQETQYF	TGTGCCAGCAGTGGTTGGACAGGGCAAGAGACCCAGTACTTC
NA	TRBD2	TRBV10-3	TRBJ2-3	CAISESGGGFTDTQYF	TGTGCCATCAGTGAGTCTGGCGGGGGATTCACAGATACGCAGTATTTT
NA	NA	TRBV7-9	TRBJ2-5	CASGRAGREQETQYF	TGTGCCAGCGGCAGGGCGGGACGGGAACAAGAGACCCAGTACTTC
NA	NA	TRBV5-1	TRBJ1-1	CASSSFLDTGPNTEAFF	TGCGCCAGCAGCTCGTTCCTGGACACTGGCCCGAACACTGAAGCTTTCTTT
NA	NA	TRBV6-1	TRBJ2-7	CASSETRYEQYF	TGTGCCAGCAGTGAAACCAGATACGAGCAGTACTTC
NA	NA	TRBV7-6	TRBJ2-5	CASSSQETQYF	TGTGCCAGCAGCTCGCAGGAGACCCAGTACTTC
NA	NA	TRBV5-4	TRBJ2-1	CASSEGRHDEQFF	TGTGCCAGCAGCGAGGGACGACATGATGAGCAGTTCTTC
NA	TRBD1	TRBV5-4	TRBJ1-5	CASSLQGQPQPQHF	TGTGCCAGCAGCTTGCAGGGACAGCCGCAGCCCCAGCATTTT
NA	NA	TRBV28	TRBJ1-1	CASSLWGENTEAFF	TGTGCCAGCAGTTTGTGGGGAGAGAACACTGAAGCTTTCTTT
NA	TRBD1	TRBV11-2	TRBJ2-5	CASSSGTVGGETQYF	TGTGCCAGCAGCTCCGGGACAGTTGGGGGAGAGACCCAGTACTTC
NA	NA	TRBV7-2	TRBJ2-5	CASSLIAVIGETQYF	TGTGCCAGCAGCTTAATAGCGGTGATTGGGGAGACCCAGTACTTC
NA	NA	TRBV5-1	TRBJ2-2	CASSSGTANTGELFF	TGCGCCAGCAGCTCCGGGACGGCGAACACCGGGGAGCTGTTTTTT
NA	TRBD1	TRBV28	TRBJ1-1	CASSKDRVNTEAFF	TGTGCCAGCAGTAAGGACAGGGTGAACACTGAAGCTTTCTTT